Listed below are T cell receptor beta chains from one sample, sequenced in a study of T cell responses to AZD1222 COVID-19 vaccine. Assay used: immunoSEQ multiplex PCR; TCRdb lists only in-frame clones, some missing. Altogether some 180,000 clones are present, 70% to 90% being singletons, with the ten largest covering approximately 0.5%. The sequencing used peripheral blood, collected on day 0 of AZD1222 vaccination. Source of these receptors: an adult in good health. The CDR3 runs from the conserved cysteine through the conserved F or W. D genes are given only for firm matches. Expanded clones are given a class, and other clones once, few, many or no size at all.

d_gene,abundance,v_gene,j_gene,CDR3aa,CDR3nt
TRBD1,once,TRBV13,TRBJ1-5,CASSLGTGDQPQHF,TGTGCCAGCAGCTTAGGGACAGGGGATCAGCCCCAGCATTTT
.,.,TRBV19,TRBJ1-2,CASSPPGTDNYGYTF,TGTGCCAGTAGTCCCCCCGGGACCGATAACTATGGCTACACCTTC
TRBD1,.,TRBV4-1,TRBJ2-3,CASSHGDRKTDTQYF,TGCGCCAGCAGCCATGGGGACAGGAAAACAGATACGCAGTATTTT
.,.,TRBV29-1,TRBJ2-2,CSVEDRQGNTGELFF,TGCAGCGTTGAAGATCGGCAGGGGAACACCGGGGAGCTGTTTTTT
.,.,TRBV27,TRBJ1-5,CASSYSNQPQHF,TGTGCCAGCTCGTATAGCAATCAGCCCCAGCATTTT
TRBD2,.,TRBV6-5,TRBJ2-3,CASSYFGGRDTDTQYF,TGTGCCAGCAGTTACTTCGGCGGGAGAGATACAGATACGCAGTATTTT
.,.,TRBV28,TRBJ1-4,CASLGDSNEKLFF,TGTGCCAGCTTGGGTGATTCAAATGAAAAACTGTTTTTT
TRBD1,.,TRBV19,TRBJ1-2,CASNEGQIHYGYTF,TGTGCCAGTAACGAGGGACAGATCCACTATGGCTACACCTTC
.,.,TRBV12-5,TRBJ1-3,CASGFVTVSGNTIYF,TGTGCTAGTGGTTTTGTGACAGTCTCTGGAAACACCATATATTTT
.,once,TRBV7-9,TRBJ1-5,CASSLNTGNQPQHF,TGTGCCAGCAGCTTAAACACAGGAAATCAGCCCCAGCATTTT
.,few,TRBV7-2,TRBJ2-1,CASRTGQYNEQFF,TGTGCCAGCAGGACTGGACAATACAATGAGCAGTTCTTC
.,.,TRBV10-1,TRBJ2-1,CASSDSRAGNNEQFF,TGCGCCAGCAGTGACTCAAGGGCGGGGAACAATGAGCAGTTCTTC
TRBD2,.,TRBV3-1/TRBV3-2,TRBJ2-7,CASSQGGGVEQYF,TGTGCCAGCAGCCAAGGTGGGGGGGTCGAGCAGTACTTC
.,.,TRBV6-6,TRBJ2-6,CASSYEYGGANVLTF,TGTGCCAGCAGTTACGAGTATGGTGGGGCCAACGTCCTGACTTTC
.,.,TRBV5-3,TRBJ1-5,CARSFVRDTLEPQHF,TGTGCCAGAAGCTTCGTCCGGGATACTCTGGAGCCCCAGCATTTT
TRBD2,.,TRBV19,TRBJ2-1,CASSIQGTSGNNEQFF,TGTGCCAGTAGTATCCAGGGGACTAGCGGGAACAATGAGCAGTTCTTC
TRBD1,.,TRBV7-9,TRBJ1-2,CASSSGTDYGYTF,TGTGCCAGCAGCTCCGGGACAGACTATGGCTACACCTTC
.,few,TRBV14,TRBJ1-6,CASSQGWTAYNSPLHF,TGTGCCAGCAGCCAAGGTTGGACGGCCTATAATTCACCCCTCCACTTT
.,.,TRBV28,TRBJ2-5,CASTLGGGFQETQYF,TGTGCCAGCACTCTAGGGGGGGGATTCCAAGAGACCCAGTACTTC
TRBD1,.,TRBV28,TRBJ1-5,CASSFRGGGNQPQHF,TGTGCCAGCAGTTTTCGAGGGGGCGGCAATCAGCCCCAGCATTTT
TRBD1,.,TRBV5-4,TRBJ1-6,CASTVLATGGGSPLHF,TGTGCCAGCACCGTCCTAGCCACAGGGGGCGGGTCACCCCTCCACTTT
.,.,TRBV10-3,TRBJ2-2,CAIKGVSNTGELFF,TGTGCCATCAAGGGCGTATCGAACACCGGGGAGCTGTTTTTT
.,few,TRBV11-2,TRBJ1-5,CASSLTGPYSNQPQHF,TGTGCCAGCAGCTTAACGGGGCCCTATAGCAATCAGCCCCAGCATTTT
.,.,TRBV7-2,TRBJ1-1,CASSLARGGFTEAFF,TGTGCCAGCAGCTTAGCGAGGGGTGGGTTTACTGAAGCTTTCTTT
.,.,TRBV9,TRBJ1-2,CASSTPGWSQGYTF,TGTGCCAGCAGCACCCCGGGATGGTCCCAGGGCTACACCTTC
.,few,TRBV4-1,TRBJ1-3,CASSQVRGPGNTIYF,TGCGCCAGCAGCCAAGTCAGGGGTCCTGGAAACACCATATATTTT
TRBD1,.,TRBV10-3,TRBJ1-2,CAISGHRDRGNYGYTF,TGTGCCATCAGTGGGCACCGGGACAGGGGTAACTATGGCTACACCTTC
.,once,TRBV27,TRBJ1-4,CATSPLSIRRQEKLFF,TGTGCCACGTCTCCCCTTTCGATCCGCCGGCAGGAAAAACTGTTTTTT
TRBD1,.,TRBV30,TRBJ1-5,CAWSIGTGNYSPQHF,TGTGCCTGGAGTATAGGGACAGGGAATTATTCCCCCCAGCATTTT
.,.,TRBV12-3/TRBV12-4,TRBJ1-3,CASSEGELTIYF,TGTGCCAGCAGTGAGGGAGAATTAACCATATATTTT
.,.,TRBV4-1,TRBJ1-5,CASSPQANSNQPQHF,TGCGCCAGCAGCCCACAGGCGAATAGCAATCAGCCCCAGCATTTT
TRBD1,.,TRBV6-5,TRBJ2-3,CASSDDRAGTDTQYF,TGTGCCAGCAGCGACGACAGGGCGGGCACAGATACGCAGTATTTT
TRBD2,.,TRBV14,TRBJ2-7,CASSQETSGTYEQYF,TGTGCCAGCAGCCAAGAGACTAGCGGGACCTACGAGCAGTACTTC
.,.,TRBV28,TRBJ2-3,CASSIGPLTDTQYF,TGTGCCAGCAGTATAGGCCCCCTCACAGATACGCAGTATTTT
TRBD1,once,TRBV3-1/TRBV3-2,TRBJ2-1,CASSQIRDSLYNEQFF,TGTGCCAGCAGCCAAATCCGGGACAGCCTCTACAATGAGCAGTTCTTC
.,once,TRBV12-3/TRBV12-4,TRBJ1-1,CASSLMGTQVAFF,TGTGCCAGCAGTTTAATGGGTACGCAGGTAGCTTTCTTT
.,.,TRBV7-8,TRBJ1-1,CASSLAGGAYTEAFF,TGTGCCAGCAGCTTAGCGGGGGGGGCTTACACTGAAGCTTTCTTT
TRBD2,.,TRBV4-1,TRBJ2-1,CASSHPGLGYNEQFF,TGCGCCAGCAGCCACCCGGGACTAGGGTACAATGAGCAGTTCTTC
TRBD1,.,TRBV7-9,TRBJ1-1,CASSPGTGEAFF,TGTGCCAGCAGCCCAGGGACAGGCGAAGCTTTCTTT
.,.,TRBV28,TRBJ2-5,CASSPASEQETQYF,TGTGCCAGCAGTCCGGCTAGCGAACAAGAGACCCAGTACTTC
.,.,TRBV7-3,TRBJ1-1,CASSLERGTEAFF,TGTGCCAGCAGCCTTGAAAGGGGCACTGAAGCTTTCTTT
TRBD1,.,TRBV19,TRBJ2-2,CASCRDSVTGELFF,TGTGCCAGTTGCCGGGACAGCGTCACCGGGGAGCTGTTTTTT
.,.,TRBV30,TRBJ1-5,CAWSVSQAGNQPQHF,TGTGCCTGGAGTGTATCCCAGGCGGGCAATCAGCCCCAGCATTTT
.,.,TRBV3-1/TRBV3-2,TRBJ1-3,CASSPSGTLGNTIYF,TGTGCCAGCAGCCCTAGCGGTACTCTGGGAAACACCATATATTTT
.,.,TRBV10-1,TRBJ2-5,CASSDGGDRETQYF,TGCGCCAGCAGTGACGGGGGCGATCGAGAGACCCAGTACTTC
.,few,TRBV18,TRBJ1-2,CASSPPIDTAGYTF,TGTGCCAGCTCACCTCCCATCGACACGGCTGGCTACACCTTC